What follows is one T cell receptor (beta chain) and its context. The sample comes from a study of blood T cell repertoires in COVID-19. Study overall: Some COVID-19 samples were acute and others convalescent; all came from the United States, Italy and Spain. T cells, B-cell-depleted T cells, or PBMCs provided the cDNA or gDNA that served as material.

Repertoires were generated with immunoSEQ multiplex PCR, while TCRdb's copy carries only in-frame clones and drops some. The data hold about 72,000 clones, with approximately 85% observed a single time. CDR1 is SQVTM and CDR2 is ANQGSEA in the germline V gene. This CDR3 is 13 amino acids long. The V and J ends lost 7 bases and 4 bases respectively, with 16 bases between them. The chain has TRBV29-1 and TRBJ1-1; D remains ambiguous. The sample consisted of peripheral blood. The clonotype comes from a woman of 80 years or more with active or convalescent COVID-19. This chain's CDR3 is CSAREAESTEAFF. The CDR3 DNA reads TGCAGCGCCCGAGAGGCTGAGAGCACTGAAGCTTTCTTT. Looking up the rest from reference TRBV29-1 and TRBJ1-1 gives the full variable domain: SAVISQKPSRDICQRGTSLTIQCQVDSQVTMMFWYRQQPGQSLTLIATANQGSEATYESGFVIDKFPISRPNLTFSTLTVSNMSPEDSSIYLCSAREAESTEAFFGQGTRLTVV.